This T cell receptor (beta chain) was observed in a study of blood T cell repertoires in COVID-19. At the level of the study: PBMCs, B-cell-depleted T cells, or T cells provided the cDNA or gDNA that made up the material.

The CDR3 is made up of 15 amino acids. Trimming took 2 bases from V and 2 from J, leaving 10 bases between them. The germline CDR1 and CDR2 sequences are SGHTA and FQGNSA. The method was immunoSEQ multiplex PCR; TCRdb's version includes in-frame clones alone and lacks a portion of them. Of about 180,000 clones listed, nearly 90% are singletons. Sequencing was carried out using peripheral blood. The clonotype was recovered from a man between 18 and 35 years old who had recovered from COVID-19. The chain has TRBV7-2 and TRBJ2-1, with D tentatively TRBD1 (5 bases). The CDR3 DNA sequence: TGTGCCAGCAGCTTACAGGGATTGGCCTACAATGAGCAGTTCTTC. Its translation is CASSLQGLAYNEQFF.